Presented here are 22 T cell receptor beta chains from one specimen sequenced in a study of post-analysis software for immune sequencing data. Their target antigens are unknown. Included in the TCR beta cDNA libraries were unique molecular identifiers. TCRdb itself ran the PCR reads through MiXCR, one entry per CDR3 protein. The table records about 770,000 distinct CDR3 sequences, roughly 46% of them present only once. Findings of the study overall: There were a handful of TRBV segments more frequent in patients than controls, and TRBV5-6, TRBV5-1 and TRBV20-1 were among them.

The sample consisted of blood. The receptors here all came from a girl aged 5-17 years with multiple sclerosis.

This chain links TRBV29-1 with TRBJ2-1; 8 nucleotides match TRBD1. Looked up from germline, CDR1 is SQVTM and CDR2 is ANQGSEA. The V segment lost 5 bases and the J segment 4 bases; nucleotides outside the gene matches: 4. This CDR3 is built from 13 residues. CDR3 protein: CSVPGGSYNEQFF. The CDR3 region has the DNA TGCAGCGTTCCAGGGGGCAGTTACAATGAGCAGTTCTTC.

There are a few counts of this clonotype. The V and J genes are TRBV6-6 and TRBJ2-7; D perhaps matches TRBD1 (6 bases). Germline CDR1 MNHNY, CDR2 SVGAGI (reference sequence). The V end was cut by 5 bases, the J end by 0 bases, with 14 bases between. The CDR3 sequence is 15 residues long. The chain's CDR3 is CASSQQGSGSYEQYF. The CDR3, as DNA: TGTGCCAGCAGTCAACAGGGATCGGGCTCCTACGAGCAGTACTTC.

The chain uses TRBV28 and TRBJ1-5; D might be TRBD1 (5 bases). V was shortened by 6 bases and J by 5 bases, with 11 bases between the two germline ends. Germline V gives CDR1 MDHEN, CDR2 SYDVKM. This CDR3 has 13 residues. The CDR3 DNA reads TGTGCCAGCAGAAGGACATTCGATCAGCCCCAGCATTTT. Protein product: CASRRTFDQPQHF.

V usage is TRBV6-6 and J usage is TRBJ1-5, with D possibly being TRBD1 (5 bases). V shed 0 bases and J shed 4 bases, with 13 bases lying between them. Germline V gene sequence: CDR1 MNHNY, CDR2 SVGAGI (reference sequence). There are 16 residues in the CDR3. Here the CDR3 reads CASSYSFRQTNQPQHF. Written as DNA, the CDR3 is TGTGCCAGCAGTTACTCGTTCCGACAGACTAATCAGCCCCAGCATTTT.

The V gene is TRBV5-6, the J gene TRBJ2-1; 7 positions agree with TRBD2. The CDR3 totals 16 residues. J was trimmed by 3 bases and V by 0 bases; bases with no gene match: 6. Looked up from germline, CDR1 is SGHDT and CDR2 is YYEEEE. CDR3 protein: CASSLDDGRIYNEQFF. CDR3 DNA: TGTGCCAGCAGCTTGGACGACGGGAGGATCTACAATGAGCAGTTCTTC.

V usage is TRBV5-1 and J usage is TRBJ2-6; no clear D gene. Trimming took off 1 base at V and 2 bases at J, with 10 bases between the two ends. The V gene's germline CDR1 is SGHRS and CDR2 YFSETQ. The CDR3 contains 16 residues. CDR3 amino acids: CASSLIRAAGANVLTF. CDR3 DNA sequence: TGCGCCAGCAGCTTGATTAGGGCAGCTGGGGCCAACGTCCTGACTTTC.

CDR3 nucleotide sequence: TGTGCCACCAGCAGAGCGCGGGGGAACACAGATACGCAGTATTTT. This encodes CATSRARGNTDTQYF. This chain joins TRBV15 and TRBJ2-3; the match to TRBD2 covers 7 bases. Germline CDR1 reads LNHNV; CDR2 reads YYDKDF (reference sequence). After removal of 1 base from V and 2 bases from J, the junction contained 3 bases not matched to a gene. The CDR3 sequence is 15 residues long.

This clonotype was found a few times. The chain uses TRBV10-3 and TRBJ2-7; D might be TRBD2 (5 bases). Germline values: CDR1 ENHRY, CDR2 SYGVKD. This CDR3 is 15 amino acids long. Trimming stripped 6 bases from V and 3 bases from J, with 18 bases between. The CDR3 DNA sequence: TGTGCCATCAGCGAGGAAAGAGGGCTGCACTACGAGCAGTACTTC. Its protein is CAISEERGLHYEQYF.

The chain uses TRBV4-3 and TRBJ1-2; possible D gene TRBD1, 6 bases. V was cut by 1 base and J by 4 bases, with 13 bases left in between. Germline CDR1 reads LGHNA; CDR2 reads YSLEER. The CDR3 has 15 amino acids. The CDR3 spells CASSQGLAGVYGYTF. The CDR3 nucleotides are TGCGCCAGCAGCCAAGGGTTGGCAGGGGTCTATGGCTACACCTTC.

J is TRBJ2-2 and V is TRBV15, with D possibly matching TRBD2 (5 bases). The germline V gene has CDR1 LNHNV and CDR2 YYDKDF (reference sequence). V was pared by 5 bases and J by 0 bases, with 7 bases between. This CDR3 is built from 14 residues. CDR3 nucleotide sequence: TGTGCCACCAGCGACGGGGCGAACACCGGGGAGCTGTTTTTT. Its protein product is CATSDGANTGELFF.

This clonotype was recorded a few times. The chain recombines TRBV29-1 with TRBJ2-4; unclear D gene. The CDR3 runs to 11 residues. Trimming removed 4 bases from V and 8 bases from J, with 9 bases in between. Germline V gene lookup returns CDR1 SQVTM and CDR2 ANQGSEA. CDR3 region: CSVALGDIQYF. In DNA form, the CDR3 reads TGCAGCGTTGCCCTAGGAGACATTCAGTACTTC.

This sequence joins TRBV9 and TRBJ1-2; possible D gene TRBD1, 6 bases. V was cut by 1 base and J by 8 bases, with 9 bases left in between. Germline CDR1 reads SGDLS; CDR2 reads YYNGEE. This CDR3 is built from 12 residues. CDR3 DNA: TGTGCCAGCAGCGTACAGGGGAAAGGCTACACCTTC. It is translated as CASSVQGKGYTF.

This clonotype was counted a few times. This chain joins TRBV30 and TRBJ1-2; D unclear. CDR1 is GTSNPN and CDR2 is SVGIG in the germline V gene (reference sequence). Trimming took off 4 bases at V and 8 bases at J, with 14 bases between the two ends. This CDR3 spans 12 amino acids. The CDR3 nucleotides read TGTGCCTGGAACGAGAACGGCGACGGCTACACCTTC. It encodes CAWNENGDGYTF.

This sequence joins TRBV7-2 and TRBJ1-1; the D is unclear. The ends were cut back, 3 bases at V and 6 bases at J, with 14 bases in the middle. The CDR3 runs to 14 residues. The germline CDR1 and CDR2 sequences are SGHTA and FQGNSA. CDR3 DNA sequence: TGTGCCAGCAGCTTGTACCGAGATAGCGCTGAAGCTTTCTTT. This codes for CASSLYRDSAEAFF.

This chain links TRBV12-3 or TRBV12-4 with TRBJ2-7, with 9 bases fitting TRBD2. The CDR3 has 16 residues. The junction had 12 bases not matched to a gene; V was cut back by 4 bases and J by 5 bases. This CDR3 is CASSSASGGRAHEQYF. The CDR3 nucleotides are TGTGCCAGCAGTTCCGCCTCCGGCGGGAGGGCCCACGAGCAGTACTTC.

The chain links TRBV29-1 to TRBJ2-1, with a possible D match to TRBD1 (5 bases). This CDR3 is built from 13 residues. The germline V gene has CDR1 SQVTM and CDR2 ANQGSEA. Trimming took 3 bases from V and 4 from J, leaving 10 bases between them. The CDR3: CSVDRVRYNEQFF. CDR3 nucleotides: TGCAGCGTTGACAGGGTCCGTTACAATGAGCAGTTCTTC.

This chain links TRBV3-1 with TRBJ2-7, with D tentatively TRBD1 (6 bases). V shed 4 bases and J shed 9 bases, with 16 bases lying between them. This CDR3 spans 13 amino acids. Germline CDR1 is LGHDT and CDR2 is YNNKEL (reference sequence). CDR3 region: CASSLNKQGLQYF. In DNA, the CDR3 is TGTGCCAGCAGCCTGAACAAACAGGGCTTGCAGTACTTC.

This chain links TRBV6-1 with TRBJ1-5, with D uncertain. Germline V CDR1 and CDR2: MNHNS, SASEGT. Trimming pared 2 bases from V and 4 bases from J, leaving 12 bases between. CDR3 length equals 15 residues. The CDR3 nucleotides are TGTGCCAGCAGTGAACTGGCAGCAGGTAATCAGCCCCAGCATTTT. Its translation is CASSELAAGNQPQHF.

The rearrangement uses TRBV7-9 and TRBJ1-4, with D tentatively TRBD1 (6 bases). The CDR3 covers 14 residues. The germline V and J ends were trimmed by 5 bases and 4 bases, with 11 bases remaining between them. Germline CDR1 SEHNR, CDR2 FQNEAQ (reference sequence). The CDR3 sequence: CASSLDRDNEKLFF. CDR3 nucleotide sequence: TGTGCCAGCAGCCTGGACAGAGATAATGAAAAACTGTTTTTT.

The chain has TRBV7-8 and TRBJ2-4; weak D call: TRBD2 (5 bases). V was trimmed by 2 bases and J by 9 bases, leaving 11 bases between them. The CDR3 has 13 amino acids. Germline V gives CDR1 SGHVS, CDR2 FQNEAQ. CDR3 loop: CASSLSPGGIQYF. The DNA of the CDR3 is TGTGCCAGCAGCTTAAGCCCCGGAGGCATTCAGTACTTC.

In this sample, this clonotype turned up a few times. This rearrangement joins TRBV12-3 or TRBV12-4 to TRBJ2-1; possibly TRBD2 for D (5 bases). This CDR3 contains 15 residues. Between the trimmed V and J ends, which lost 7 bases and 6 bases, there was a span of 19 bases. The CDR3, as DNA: TGTGCCAGCAAGGAGTGGGCGGGCGCCGCCAATGAGCAGTTCTTC. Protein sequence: CASKEWAGAANEQFF.

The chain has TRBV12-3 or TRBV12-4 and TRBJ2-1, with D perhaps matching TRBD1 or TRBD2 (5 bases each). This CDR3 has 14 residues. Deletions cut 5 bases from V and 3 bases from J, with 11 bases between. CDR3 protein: CASSHGAIYNEQFF. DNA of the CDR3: TGTGCCAGCAGTCACGGGGCCATCTACAATGAGCAGTTCTTC.